The TCR beta chain described here comes from a study of blood T cell repertoires in COVID-19 (dated by TCRdb to the early 2020s). About the full investigation: Collaborator samples came from the United States, Italy and Spain and covered acute and convalescent phases of COVID-19. The material from the prospective study consisted of cDNA or gDNA derived from T cells, B-cell-depleted T cells, or PBMCs. The dataset comprised deeply sampled blood TCRbeta repertoires from subjects exposed to, actively infected with, or recovered from COVID-19. A freely available public database, intended as a resource for researchers studying the immune response to SARS-CoV-2, is where the repertoires were released. The samples were drawn from two sources: the first 160 participants of the ongoing ImmuneRACE study, and over 950 subjects contributed by 6 global collaborators. Nearly every sample came with metadata listing a de-identified subject ID, COVID-19 status, age in years and sex. Where HLA class I and class II types were available, the types were taken from metadata supplied by the sample provider, not from assay-based typing.

Details on this clone: Its cognate antigen has yet to be identified. Base qualities are missing; no much larger clone stands one base away.

TCRbeta CDR3 regions were amplified from genomic DNA using the immunoSEQ Assay, a bias-controlled multiplex PCR. Regarding the original processing steps: Nucleated cell counts per sample were estimated from amplification of reference gene primers within the assay. To quantify the absolute abundance of each unique TCRbeta CDR3 rearrangement, sequence reads were collapsed and filtered. For each sample, productive Simpson clonality was calculated as the square root of Simpson's diversity index across productive rearrangements. This is the immuneACCESS table as TCRdb keeps it, with only in-frame sequences that have V and J called. A part of the clones is gone; compared with another copy, unresolved V genes explain less than half, and the rest is unexplained. That table supplies the V and J calls and clone size; D and trimming were determined from the DNA. This sample has fewer than 200,000 clones in its table, and over 70% of those were observed once. The ten largest clones capture 3.6% of the sample.

In the prospective study, participants were roughly 18 to 95 years old, resided in 24 geographic areas of the United States, and were enrolled through a virtual design. In the prospective study, participants were assigned to cohorts based on the clinical history participants reported in a screening survey and a study questionnaire. Each participant in the prospective study had whole blood, serum and a nasopharyngeal or oropharyngeal swab collected by mobile phlebotomists. Prospective study participants could optionally give additional blood draws and questionnaires over an approximately 2-month period. Blood samples from the prospective study were shipped frozen or at room temperature prior to DNA extraction. Here is what the overall study found, with its caveats: The quantity of clinical and demographic metadata differed by source and by participant and was supplied without curation.

This receptor was obtained from a woman between 45 and 65 years old in a cohort exposed to, infected with or recovered from COVID-19 (not recorded which). The specimen was PBMCs or T cells enriched from blood (not recorded which).

The nucleotide sequence reads as follows: TGTGCCAGCAGCACGACAGGGTTAGCTTTCTTT. It is translated as CASSTTGLAFF. This chain is built from TRBV28 and TRBJ1-1, with 7 junctional bases fitting TRBD1. At the junction V is shortened by 6 bases and J by 10 bases; bases outside the gene matches: 5. As encoded in the germline V gene, CDR1 is MDHEN while CDR2 is SYDVKM. The CDR3 runs 11 amino acids, cysteine and phenylalanine included. The kept DNA is CDR3 alone, 33 bases in frame from the first base.